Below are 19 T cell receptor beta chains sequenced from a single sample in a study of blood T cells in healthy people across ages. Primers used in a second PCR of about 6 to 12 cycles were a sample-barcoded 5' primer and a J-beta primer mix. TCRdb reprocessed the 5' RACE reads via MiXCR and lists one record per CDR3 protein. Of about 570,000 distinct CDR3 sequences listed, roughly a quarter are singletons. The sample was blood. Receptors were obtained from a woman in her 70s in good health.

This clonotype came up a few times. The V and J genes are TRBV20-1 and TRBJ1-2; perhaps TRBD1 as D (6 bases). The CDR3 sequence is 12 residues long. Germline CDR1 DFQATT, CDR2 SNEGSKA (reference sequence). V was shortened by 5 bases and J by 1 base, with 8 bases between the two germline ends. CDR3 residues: CSAEDSNYGYTF. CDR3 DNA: TGCAGTGCTGAGGACAGTAACTATGGCTACACCTTC.

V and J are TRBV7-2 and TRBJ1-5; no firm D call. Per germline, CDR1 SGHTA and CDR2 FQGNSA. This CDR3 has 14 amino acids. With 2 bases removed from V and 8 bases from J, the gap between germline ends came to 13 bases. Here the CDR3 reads CASSLRGDEEPQHF. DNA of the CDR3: TGTGCCAGCAGCTTACGGGGTGATGAGGAGCCCCAGCATTTT.

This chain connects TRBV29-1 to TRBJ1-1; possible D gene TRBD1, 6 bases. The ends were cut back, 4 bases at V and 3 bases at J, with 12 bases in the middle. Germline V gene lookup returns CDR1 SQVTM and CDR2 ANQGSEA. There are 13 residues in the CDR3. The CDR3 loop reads CSVGGGLDTEAFF. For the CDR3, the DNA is TGCAGCGTTGGGGGGGGCCTAGACACTGAAGCTTTCTTT.

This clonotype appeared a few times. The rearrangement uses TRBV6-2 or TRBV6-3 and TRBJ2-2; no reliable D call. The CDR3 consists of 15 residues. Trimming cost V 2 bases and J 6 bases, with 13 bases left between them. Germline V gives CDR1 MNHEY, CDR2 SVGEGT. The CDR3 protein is CASSYRDFRAGELFF. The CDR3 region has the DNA TGTGCCAGCAGTTACCGCGACTTTCGGGCCGGGGAGCTGTTTTTT.

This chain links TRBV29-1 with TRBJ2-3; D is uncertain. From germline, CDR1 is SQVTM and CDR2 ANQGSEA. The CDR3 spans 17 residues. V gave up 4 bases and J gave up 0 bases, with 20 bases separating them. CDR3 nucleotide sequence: TGCAGCGTTGCTTTGTGGAGAGACACAGCTAGCACAGATACGCAGTATTTT. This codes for CSVALWRDTASTDTQYF.

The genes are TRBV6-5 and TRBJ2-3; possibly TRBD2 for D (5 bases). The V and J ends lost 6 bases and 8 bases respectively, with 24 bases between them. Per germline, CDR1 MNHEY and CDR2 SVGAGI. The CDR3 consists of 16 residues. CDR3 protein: CASRPAASFVRGTQYF. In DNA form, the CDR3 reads TGTGCCAGCAGGCCGGCTGCTAGCTTTGTTCGGGGTACGCAGTATTTT.

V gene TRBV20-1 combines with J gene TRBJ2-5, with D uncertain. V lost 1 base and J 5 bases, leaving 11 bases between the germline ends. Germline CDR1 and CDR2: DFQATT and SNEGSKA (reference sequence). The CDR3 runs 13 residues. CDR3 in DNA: TGCAGTGCTAGAGTCAAGACGTCGGAGACCCAGTACTTC. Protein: CSARVKTSETQYF.

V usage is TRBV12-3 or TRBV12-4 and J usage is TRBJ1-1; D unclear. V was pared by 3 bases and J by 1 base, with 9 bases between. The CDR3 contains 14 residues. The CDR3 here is CASSFKRRNTEAFF. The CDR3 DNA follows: TGTGCCAGCAGTTTTAAACGCCGGAACACTGAAGCTTTCTTT.

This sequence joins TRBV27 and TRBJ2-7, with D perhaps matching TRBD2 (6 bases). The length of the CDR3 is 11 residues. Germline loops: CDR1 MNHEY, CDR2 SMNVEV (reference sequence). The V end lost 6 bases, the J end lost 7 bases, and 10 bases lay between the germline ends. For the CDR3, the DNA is TGTGCCAGCAGGGGAGGTGGAGAGCAGTACTTC. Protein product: CASRGGGEQYF.

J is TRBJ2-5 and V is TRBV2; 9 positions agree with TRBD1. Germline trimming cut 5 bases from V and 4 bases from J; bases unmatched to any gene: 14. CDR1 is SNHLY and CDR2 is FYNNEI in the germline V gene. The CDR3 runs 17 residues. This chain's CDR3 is CASSSGTGSRGRETQYF. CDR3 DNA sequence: TGTGCCAGCAGTTCCGGGACAGGGAGCCGAGGAAGAGAGACCCAGTACTTC.

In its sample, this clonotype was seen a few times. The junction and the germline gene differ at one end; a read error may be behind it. The CDR3 nucleotides are TGTGCCAGCAAATCCTATAGGGGAATATCCTACAACGAGCAGTTCTTC. Its protein product is CASKSYRGISYNEQFF. The chain combines TRBV6-6 with TRBJ2-1, with D tentatively TRBD1 (5 bases). The CDR3 contains 16 residues. Looked up from germline, CDR1 is MNHNY and CDR2 is SVGAGI (reference sequence).

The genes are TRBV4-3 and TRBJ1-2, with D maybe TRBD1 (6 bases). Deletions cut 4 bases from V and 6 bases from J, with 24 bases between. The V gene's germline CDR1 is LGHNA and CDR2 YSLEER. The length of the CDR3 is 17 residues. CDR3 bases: TGCGCCAGCAGCCCCGGGATTGACAGGTTTCCTTCCAATGGCTACACCTTC. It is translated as CASSPGIDRFPSNGYTF.

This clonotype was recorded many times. CDR3 nucleotide sequence: TGTGCCAGCAGTCTACAGGGCAACAGCGCCGGGAATGAGCAGTTCTTC. This gives the protein CASSLQGNSAGNEQFF. V and J are TRBV27 and TRBJ2-1; the D gene is possibly TRBD1 (6 bases). Germline assignment: CDR1 MNHEY and CDR2 SMNVEV (reference sequence). This CDR3 is built from 16 residues. V was clipped by 5 bases and J by 7 bases, with 21 bases between them.

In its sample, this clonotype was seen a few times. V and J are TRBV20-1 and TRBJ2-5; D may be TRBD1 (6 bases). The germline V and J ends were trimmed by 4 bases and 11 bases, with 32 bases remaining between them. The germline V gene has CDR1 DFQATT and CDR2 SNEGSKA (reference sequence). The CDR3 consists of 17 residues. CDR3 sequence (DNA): TGCAGTGCTACTCGAAGGGGATTTACAGGGAAGGTAAAAGAGCAGTACTTC. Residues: CSATRRGFTGKVKEQYF.

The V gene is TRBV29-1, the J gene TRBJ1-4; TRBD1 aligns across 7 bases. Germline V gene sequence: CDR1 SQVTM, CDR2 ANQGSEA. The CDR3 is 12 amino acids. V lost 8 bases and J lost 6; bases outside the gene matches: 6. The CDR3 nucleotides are TGCAGCAAGAAGGGGGCCGATGAAAAACTGTTTTTT. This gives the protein CSKKGADEKLFF.

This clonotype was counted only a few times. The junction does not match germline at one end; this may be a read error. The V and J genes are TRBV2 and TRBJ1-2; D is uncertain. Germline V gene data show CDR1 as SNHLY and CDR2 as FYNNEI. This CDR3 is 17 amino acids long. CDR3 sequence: CASRVTTLAGFNCGYTF. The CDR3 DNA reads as TGTGCCAGCAGAGTTACTACGCTGGCGGGGTTTAACTGTGGCTACACCTTC.

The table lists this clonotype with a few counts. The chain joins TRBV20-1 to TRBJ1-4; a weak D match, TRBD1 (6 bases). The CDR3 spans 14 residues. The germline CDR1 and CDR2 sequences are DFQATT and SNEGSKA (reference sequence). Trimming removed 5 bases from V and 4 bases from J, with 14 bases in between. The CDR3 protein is CSAPIQGSNEKLFF. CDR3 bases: TGCAGTGCTCCAATTCAGGGGAGTAATGAAAAACTGTTTTTT.

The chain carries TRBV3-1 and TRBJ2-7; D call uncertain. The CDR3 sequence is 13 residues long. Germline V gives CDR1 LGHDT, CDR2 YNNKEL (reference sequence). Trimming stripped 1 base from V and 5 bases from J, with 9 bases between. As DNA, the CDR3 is TGTGCCAGCAGCCAAGCCCGTGAGGACGAGCAGTACTTC. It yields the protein CASSQAREDEQYF.

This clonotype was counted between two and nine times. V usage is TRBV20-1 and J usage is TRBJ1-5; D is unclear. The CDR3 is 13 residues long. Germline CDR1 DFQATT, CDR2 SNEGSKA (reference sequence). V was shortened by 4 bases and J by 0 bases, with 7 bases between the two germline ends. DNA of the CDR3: TGCAGTGCTATCGACTCTAGCAATCAGCCCCAGCATTTT. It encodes CSAIDSSNQPQHF.